This T cell receptor beta chain emerged from a study of blood T cell repertoires in COVID-19. At the level of the study: Samples taken during acute and convalescent COVID-19 were collected in the United States, Italy and Spain. T cells, B-cell-depleted T cells, or PBMCs supplied cDNA or gDNA.

The V gene's germline CDR1 is KGHSH and CDR2 LQKENI. V gave up 2 bases and J gave up 4 bases; unmatched junction bases: 1. The CDR3 is 14 residues long. Followed longitudinally, the Seattle patients had been enrolled during active infection. Original methodology: Estimation of nucleated cell counts relied on the amplification of reference gene primers. The table came from immunoSEQ multiplex PCR; TCRdb's copy has only in-frame clones and leaves some out. That table furnishes V, J and clone size, whereas the DNA furnished D and trimming. The sample has over 55,000 clones, 75% to 90% seen once; the top ten hold more than 20%.

This sequence originates from an elderly woman with COVID-19, enrolled during active disease. Source material: peripheral blood. This chain connects TRBV18 to TRBJ2-3; 9 bases line up with TRBD2. In DNA, the CDR3 is TGTGCCAGCTCACCAGGCGGGGGGGCAGATACGCAGTATTTT. Protein product: CASSPGGGADTQYF.